This T cell receptor (beta chain) was identified in a study of beta chain features in type 1 diabetes. A remark on this clone: As yet, its antigen is unknown.

The CDR3 has 16 amino acids. The authors reverse transcribed all of the isolated RNA, so sequencing captured expressed TCRB transcripts. Generated by immunoSEQ multiplex PCR, the TCRdb table keeps only in-frame clones and is missing some. The sample records 150,000 or so clones, over 8.5% being singletons. Overall study findings and caveats: VDJ junctions from type 1 diabetes patients carried fewer insertions and larger deletions. In all four CD4+ subsets, TCRB CDR3 length was significantly, moderately reduced in type 1 diabetes.

The authors sorted CD4+ naive, central memory, regulatory and stem cell-like memory cells via CD45RO/CCR7/CD25/CD127/CD95/CD27. This TCR was sampled from a man between 18 and 29 years old in good health. Sample: central memory CD4+ T cells from blood. V usage is TRBV21-1 and J usage is TRBJ2-1. TRBV21-1 is recorded as a pseudogene. The DNA of the CDR3 is TGTGCCAGCAGCAGGAAACCGGGACGAGGCTACAATGAGCAGTTCTTC. The encoded protein is CASSRKPGRGYNEQFF.